Presented here are 20 T cell receptor beta chains from one specimen sequenced in a study of cytomegalovirus exposure and HLA in healthy donors. Both 60 Vbeta primers and 13 Jbeta primers went into the PCR. The repertoire was sequenced with immunoSEQ multiplex PCR; TCRdb's copy has only in-frame clones and lacks some. This sample has over 100,000 clones; roughly 70% occur once, and the top ten carry around 6.6%. Sequenced sample: PBMCs. The receptors come from a man aged 35 to 55 in good health and CMV-seropositive.

This clone was seen once. V is TRBV6-5 and J is TRBJ2-3; maybe TRBD1 (5 bases). Trimming stripped 5 bases from V and 6 bases from J, with 15 bases between. The CDR3 runs 14 residues. Looked up from germline, CDR1 is MNHEY and CDR2 is SVGAGI. Here the CDR3 reads CASSNWGSRDTQYF. The CDR3, as DNA: TGTGCCAGCAGTAATTGGGGCAGTAGGGATACGCAGTATTTT.

The V and J genes are TRBV15 and TRBJ1-5, with D perhaps matching TRBD1 (5 bases). This CDR3 contains 15 residues. The V gene lost 0 bases and the J gene lost 5 bases, with 11 bases spanning the gap. The germline CDR1 and CDR2 sequences are LNHNV and YYDKDF (reference sequence). DNA for the CDR3: TGTGCCACCAGCAGAGATATTTCGGGGGATCAGCCCCAGCATTTT. Translated, it gives CATSRDISGDQPQHF.

V is TRBV6-1 and J is TRBJ2-1, with 7 bases identical to TRBD1. The length of the CDR3 is 16 residues. Germline assignment: CDR1 MNHNS and CDR2 SASEGT. Trimming removed 3 bases from V and 7 bases from J; junction bases left unmatched: 12. CDR3 in DNA: TGTGCCAGCAGTGATTTAGGGGCAGGGGGAAGGAATGAGCAGTTCTTC. Protein: CASSDLGAGGRNEQFF.

CDR3: CASSIGRGYEQYF. The CDR3 bases are TGTGCCAGTAGTATCGGCAGGGGCTACGAGCAGTACTTC. The genes are TRBV19 and TRBJ2-7, with D maybe TRBD1 (6 bases). This CDR3 region has 13 residues. Germline V gene lookup returns CDR1 LNHDA and CDR2 SQIVND (reference sequence). The V and J ends lost 3 bases and 3 bases respectively, with 9 bases between them.

The chain combines TRBV7-8 with TRBJ1-5, with 7 bases fitting TRBD1. Germline lookup yields CDR1 SGHVS and CDR2 FQNEAQ. This CDR3 contains 16 residues. V shed 1 base and J 1 base; nucleotides not matched to a gene: 4. CDR3 sequence (DNA): TGTGCCAGCAGCTTAGGACAGGGTGGAAGCAATCAGCCCCAGCATTTT. This codes for CASSLGQGGSNQPQHF.

V gene TRBV5-1 combines with J gene TRBJ1-2; 10 bases are a match to TRBD1. Trimming at V came to 0 bases and at J to 7 bases, leaving 0 bases not matched to a gene. The CDR3 contains 13 residues. The germline V gene has CDR1 SGHRS and CDR2 YFSETQ. The CDR3 is CASSLGDRGGYTF. In DNA form, the CDR3 reads TGCGCCAGCAGCTTGGGGGACAGGGGTGGCTACACCTTC.

The rearrangement links TRBV30 to TRBJ2-2; D is ambiguous. From germline, CDR1 is GTSNPN and CDR2 SVGIG (reference sequence). This CDR3 comprises 13 residues. Trimming took off 3 bases at V and 3 bases at J, with 8 bases between the two ends. CDR3 nucleotide sequence: TGTGCCTGGAGCGCAGAGGACACCGGGGAGCTGTTTTTT. Translated, it gives CAWSAEDTGELFF.

This chain links TRBV11-2 with TRBJ2-7; no clear D gene. Deletions cut 5 bases from V and 3 bases from J, with 5 bases between. This CDR3 contains 11 residues. Germline loops: CDR1 SGHAT, CDR2 FQNNGV. The CDR3 coding sequence is TGTGCCAGCAGCCACAGCTACGAGCAGTACTTC. Its translation: CASSHSYEQYF.

The chain joins TRBV27 to TRBJ1-5; 8 bases match TRBD1. The V segment lost 5 bases and the J segment 2 bases; nucleotides outside the gene matches: 14. Germline V gene lookup returns CDR1 MNHEY and CDR2 SMNVEV (reference sequence). This CDR3 comprises 18 residues. The CDR3 sequence is CASSPLIDRGLGNQPQHF. The DNA of the CDR3 is TGTGCCAGCAGTCCTCTCATCGACAGGGGTTTGGGCAATCAGCCCCAGCATTTT.

The rearrangement links TRBV6-5 to TRBJ2-2; 9 nucleotides align to TRBD2. The CDR3 loop spans 15 amino acids. The J segment lost 6 bases and the V segment lost 6 bases, leaving 8 bases of the junction unmatched. Germline lookup yields CDR1 MNHEY and CDR2 SVGAGI. The CDR3 nucleotides read TGTGCCAGCAGCCCTGGGATAGCGGGAGCCGGGGAGCTGTTTTTT. Its protein is CASSPGIAGAGELFF.

The chain couples TRBV5-1 to TRBJ1-1; TRBD1 is a possible D gene (6 bases). The length of the CDR3 is 14 residues. Germline lookup yields CDR1 SGHRS and CDR2 YFSETQ. V lost 0 bases and J 10 bases, leaving 16 bases between the germline ends. The CDR3 sequence: CASSLDSVTGGAFF. DNA for the CDR3: TGCGCCAGCAGCTTGGATTCGGTGACAGGCGGAGCTTTCTTT.

Here the CDR3 reads CASSYTTGLLNTEAFF. As DNA, the CDR3 is TGTGCCAGCTCATATACGACAGGCCTTTTGAACACTGAAGCTTTCTTT. The chain uses TRBV18 and TRBJ1-1, with TRBD1 as a possible D gene (6 bases). The CDR3 runs to 16 residues. The germline V gene has CDR1 KGHSH and CDR2 LQKENI. V shed 5 bases and J shed 0 bases, with 16 bases lying between them.

The rearrangement uses TRBV4-1 and TRBJ1-5; no reliable D call. The CDR3 contains 13 residues. CDR1 and CDR2 (germline): MGHRA, YSYEKL. V lost 4 bases and J 7 bases, leaving 11 bases between the germline ends. The CDR3 nucleotides read TGCGCCAGCAGCCCCAGAGGGCACCAGCCCCAGCATTTT. This sequence encodes CASSPRGHQPQHF.

V and J are TRBV15 and TRBJ1-4, with 7 nucleotides matching TRBD1. V lost 5 bases, J lost 7 bases, and 13 bases stayed unmatched. The CDR3 has 16 residues. Germline V CDR1 and CDR2: LNHNV, YYDKDF (reference sequence). CDR3 in amino acids: CATSPPATGWGEKLFF. In nucleotides, the CDR3 is TGTGCCACCAGCCCCCCGGCGACAGGGTGGGGTGAAAAACTGTTTTTT. Based on the CDR3 plus reference TRBV15 and TRBJ1-4, the full variable domain is DAMVIQNPRYQVTQFGKPVTLSCSQTLNHNVMYWYQQKSSQAPKLLFHYYDKDFNNEADTPDNFQSRRPNTSFCFLDIRSPGLGDTAMYLCATSPPATGWGEKLFFGSGTQLSVL.

V gene TRBV6-5 combines with J gene TRBJ1-1, with a possible D match to TRBD1 (5 bases). The CDR3 spans 15 residues. The V gene lost 4 bases and the J gene lost 4 bases, with 16 bases spanning the gap. Germline V lookup: CDR1 MNHEY, CDR2 SVGAGI. CDR3 amino acids: CASSFPGDGITEAFF. In DNA form, the CDR3 reads TGTGCCAGCAGTTTCCCGGGGGACGGTATCACTGAAGCTTTCTTT.

The genes are TRBV21-1 and TRBJ2-3; the table's D call, TRBD1, has no DNA check behind it. TRBV21-1 is recorded as a pseudogene. The CDR3 totals 15 residues. Written as DNA, the CDR3 is TGTGCCAGCAGTATGGGACAGGTCGTGGCAGATACGCAGTATTTT. This translates into CASSMGQVVADTQYF.

This CDR3 reads CASRPTGEYGYTF. The CDR3 DNA follows: TGTGCCAGCAGACCGACAGGGGAATATGGCTACACCTTC. This chain connects TRBV28 to TRBJ1-2; 8 bases align to TRBD1. The germline V gene has CDR1 MDHEN and CDR2 SYDVKM. The CDR3 is made up of 13 amino acids. V shed 6 bases, J shed 5 bases, and the junction held 5 bases outside the gene matches.

The chain joins TRBV13 to TRBJ1-1; D is unresolved. The CDR3 loop spans 14 amino acids. Germline V lookup: CDR1 PRHDT, CDR2 FYEKMQ (reference sequence). V was clipped by 0 bases and J by 7 bases, with 12 bases between them. The CDR3 DNA reads TGTGCCAGCAGCTTAGGCCGGAGGGAAGTTGAAGCTTTCTTT. As protein: CASSLGRREVEAFF.

The CDR3: CASSSLSGEQYF. The CDR3 coding sequence is TGTGCCAGCAGCTCCTTAAGCGGCGAGCAGTACTTC. The chain has TRBV14 and TRBJ2-7; tentative D call: TRBD2 (5 bases). Germline loops: CDR1 SGHDN, CDR2 FVKESK. The CDR3 is made up of 12 amino acids. V was shortened by 5 bases and J by 6 bases, with 11 bases between the two germline ends.

The chain couples TRBV4-1 to TRBJ1-3; tentative D call: TRBD1 (5 bases). Germline V gene sequence: CDR1 MGHRA, CDR2 YSYEKL. The V and J ends lost 4 bases and 3 bases respectively, with 19 bases between them. The CDR3 loop spans 17 amino acids. The DNA of the CDR3 is TGCGCCAGCAGCCCTCAACTGCGGGGGTCCATTGGAAACACCATATATTTT. Protein: CASSPQLRGSIGNTIYF.